The 9 T cell receptor beta chains below come from one sample, sequenced in a study of regulatory T cells in long-lasting Graves disease. According to the study, TCR beta libraries were built with iRepertoire HTBI primers and CDR3-region Arm-PCR. TCRdb processed the multiplex PCR reads anew with MiXCR; each CDR3 protein has one entry. The profile covers 550,000 to 600,000 distinct CDR3 sequences, with more than 15% appearing a single time and 12% taken by the ten largest. Time point specified: newly diagnosed GD, antithyroid drugs for less than 3 months. Construction of the TCR library relied on RNA isolated from PBMCs. The same specimen was also included in a second study, on T cells in Graves' hyperthyroidism and ophthalmopathy.

The specimen comprised peripheral blood mononuclear cells (PBMCs), sampled at new diagnosis, from a patient treated with antithyroid drugs. These receptors originate from a young man with Graves disease.

The chain recombines TRBV27 with TRBJ2-7; tentative D call: TRBD2 (6 bases). Germline values: CDR1 MNHEY, CDR2 SMNVEV (reference sequence). The CDR3 has 13 amino acids. V was clipped by 6 bases and J by 4 bases, with 13 bases between them. This CDR3 reads CASRGQAGYEQYF. In DNA, the CDR3 is TGTGCCAGCAGGGGGCAGGCGGGGTACGAGCAGTACTTC.

At least ten counts were recorded for this clonotype. J is TRBJ2-1 and V is TRBV20-1; weak D call: TRBD2 (5 bases). Germline V lookup: CDR1 DFQATT, CDR2 SNEGSKA (reference sequence). The V end was cut by 1 base, the J end by 2 bases, with 15 bases between. The CDR3 is 16 residues long. The CDR3 sequence: CSARALLAETYNEQFF. The CDR3 nucleotides read TGCAGTGCTAGAGCTCTGCTAGCAGAGACCTACAATGAGCAGTTCTTC.

This clonotype has just a few counts. V gene TRBV5-6 combines with J gene TRBJ1-1, with unresolved D. This CDR3 is built from 14 residues. Trimming pared 2 bases from V and 4 bases from J, leaving 12 bases between. The germline CDR1 and CDR2 sequences are SGHDT and YYEEEE. The CDR3 sequence is CASSLTPRGTEAFF. The DNA of the CDR3 is TGTGCCAGCAGCTTAACCCCCCGGGGCACTGAAGCTTTCTTT.

The V call is TRBV24-1, the J call TRBJ2-1, with D hard to call. V gave up 1 base and J gave up 2 bases, with 14 bases separating them. Germline loops: CDR1 KGHDR, CDR2 SFDVKD. This CDR3 has 17 residues. The chain's CDR3 is CATSDFFRRLPYNEQFF. Written as DNA, the CDR3 is TGTGCCACCAGTGATTTTTTCAGGCGGTTACCCTACAATGAGCAGTTCTTC.

This clonotype was counted many times. CDR3 protein: CASRQRGLGETQYF. The CDR3 bases are TGTGCCAGCAGGCAGAGGGGGCTGGGAGAGACCCAGTACTTC. V and J are TRBV28 and TRBJ2-5, with 7 bases matching TRBD1. The V and J ends lost 6 bases and 4 bases, in that order; junction bases with no gene match: 8. Germline values: CDR1 MDHEN, CDR2 SYDVKM. This CDR3 contains 14 residues. Full variable domain (outside the CDR3, taken from reference TRBV28 and TRBJ2-5): DVKVTQSSRYLVKRTGEKVFLECVQDMDHENMFWYRQDPGLGLRLIYFSYDVKMKEKGDIPEGYSVSREKKERFSLILESASTNQTSMYLCASRQRGLGETQYFGPGTRLLVL.

J is TRBJ2-1 and V is TRBV19, with TRBD2 identical over 12 bases. The CDR3 has 18 amino acids. Germline CDR1 reads LNHDA; CDR2 reads SQIVND (reference sequence). The junction had 12 bases not matched to a gene; V was cut back by 5 bases and J by 4 bases. This CDR3 is CASSEVTSGSHLYNEQFF. CDR3 nucleotide sequence: TGTGCCAGTAGTGAGGTGACTAGCGGGAGTCACCTTTACAATGAGCAGTTCTTC.

This clonotype has at least ten counts. The chain uses TRBV12-3 or TRBV12-4 and TRBJ2-7; D might be TRBD2 (5 bases). V gave up 6 bases and J gave up 3 bases, with 12 bases separating them. The CDR3 contains 13 residues. CDR3 in DNA: TGTGCCAGCAGAGTATCCGGGGACTACGAGCAGTACTTC. This translates into CASRVSGDYEQYF.

The CDR3 DNA is TGCGCCAGCAGCTTGGAACCGGCGGGACAACGGGTCAAAAACACCGGGGAGCTGTTTTTT. It yields the protein CASSLEPAGQRVKNTGELFF. The chain joins TRBV5-1 to TRBJ2-2; the D call may be TRBD1 or TRBD2 (6 bases each). CDR3 length equals 20 residues. Germline CDR1 reads SGHRS; CDR2 reads YFSETQ. V was clipped by 0 bases and J by 2 bases, with 23 bases between them.

This clonotype was counted a few times. The CDR3: CSVRMGGEGQPQHF. DNA for the CDR3: TGCAGCGTTCGGATGGGGGGAGAAGGGCAGCCCCAGCATTTT. J is TRBJ1-5 and V is TRBV29-1; possibly TRBD1 for D (5 bases). V was shortened by 5 bases and J by 7 bases, with 18 bases between the two germline ends. The length of the CDR3 is 14 residues. The germline gives CDR1 SQVTM, CDR2 ANQGSEA.